A single sample gave rise to the 5 T cell receptor beta chains below, sequenced in a study of blood T cell repertoires in COVID-19. TCRdb's table, derived via immunoSEQ multiplex PCR, lists solely in-frame clones and lacks some. The sample shows 90,000 or so clones, 85% to 90% of them seen only once. The sample comprised peripheral blood. Every receptor here comes from a human donor in a cohort sampled during active COVID-19.

V is TRBV9 and J is TRBJ2-1; TRBD1 matches at 10 bases. The CDR3 totals 15 residues. The germline V gene has CDR1 SGDLS and CDR2 YYNGEE. V was pared by 4 bases and J by 7 bases, with 8 bases of the junction left unmatched. The CDR3 loop reads CASSLRTGGGNEQFF. The CDR3 nucleotides are TGTGCCAGCAGCCTCCGGACAGGGGGAGGGAATGAGCAGTTCTTC.

The CDR3 reads CASSPGTGMDTQYF. Here the CDR3 DNA reads TGTGCCAGTAGTCCGGGGACAGGGATGGACACGCAGTATTTT. This sequence joins TRBV19 and TRBJ2-3, with TRBD1 identical over 9 bases. Germline CDR1 and CDR2: LNHDA and SQIVND (reference sequence). This CDR3 has 14 amino acids. V was clipped by 5 bases and J by 9 bases; unmatched bases: 9.

This clone was counted once. The gene calls are TRBV5-8 and TRBJ1-5; 7 nucleotides line up with TRBD1. This CDR3 region has 16 residues. V dropped 1 base and J dropped 4; count of bases not matched to a gene: 8. Germline V gene lookup returns CDR1 SGHTS and CDR2 YDEGEE. The CDR3 is CASSLSGTVFNQPQHF. CDR3 DNA sequence: TGTGCCAGCAGCTTGTCAGGGACAGTCTTTAATCAGCCCCAGCATTTT.

CDR3 region: CASSRGDNEQFF. CDR3 DNA sequence: TGCGCCAGCTCCAGGGGAGACAATGAGCAGTTCTTC. V and J are TRBV5-1 and TRBJ2-1; D is possibly TRBD1 (6 bases). Germline V gene lookup returns CDR1 SGHRS and CDR2 YFSETQ. Trimming cost V 7 bases and J 5 bases, with 10 bases left between them. The CDR3 totals 12 residues.

The V call is TRBV5-8, the J call TRBJ2-3; 7 nucleotides agree with TRBD1. After removal of 1 base from V and 2 bases from J, the junction contained 4 bases not matched to a gene. The CDR3 length is 15 residues. Germline V gene sequence: CDR1 SGHTS, CDR2 YDEGEE. CDR3 in amino acids: CASSLRQGDTDTQYF. The CDR3 DNA is TGTGCCAGCAGCTTGCGACAGGGCGACACAGATACGCAGTATTTT. The variable domain in full, completed from reference TRBV5-8 and TRBJ2-3, reads EAGVTQSPTHLIKTRGQQATLRCSPISGHTSVYWYQQALGLGLQFLLWYDEGEERNRGNFPPRFSGRQFPNYSSELNVNALELEDSALYLCASSLRQGDTDTQYFGPGTRLTVL.